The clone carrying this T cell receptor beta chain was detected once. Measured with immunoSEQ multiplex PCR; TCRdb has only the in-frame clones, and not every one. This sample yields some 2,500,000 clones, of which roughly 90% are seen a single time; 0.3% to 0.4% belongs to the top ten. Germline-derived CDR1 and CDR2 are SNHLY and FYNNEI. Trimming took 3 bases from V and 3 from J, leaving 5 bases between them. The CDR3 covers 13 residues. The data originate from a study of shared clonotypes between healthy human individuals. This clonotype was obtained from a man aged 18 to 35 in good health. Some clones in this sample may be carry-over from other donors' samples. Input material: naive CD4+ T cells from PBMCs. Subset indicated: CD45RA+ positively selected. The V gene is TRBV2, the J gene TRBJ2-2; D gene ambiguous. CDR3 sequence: CASSDSHTGELFF. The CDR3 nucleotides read TGTGCCAGCAGTGATTCGCACACCGGGGAGCTGTTTTTT.